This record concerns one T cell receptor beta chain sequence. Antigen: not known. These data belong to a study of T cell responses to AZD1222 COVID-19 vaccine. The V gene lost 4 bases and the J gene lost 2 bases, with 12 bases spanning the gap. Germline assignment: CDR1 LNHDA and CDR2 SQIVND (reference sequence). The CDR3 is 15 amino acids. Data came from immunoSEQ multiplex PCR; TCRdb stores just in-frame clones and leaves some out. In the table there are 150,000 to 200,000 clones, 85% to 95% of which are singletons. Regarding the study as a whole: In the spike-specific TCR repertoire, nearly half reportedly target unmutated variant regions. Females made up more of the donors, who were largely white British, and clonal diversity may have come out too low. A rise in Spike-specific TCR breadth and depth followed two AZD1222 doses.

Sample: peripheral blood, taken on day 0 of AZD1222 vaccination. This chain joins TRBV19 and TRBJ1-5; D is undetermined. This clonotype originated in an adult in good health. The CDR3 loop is CASSREPLGNQPQHF. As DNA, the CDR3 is TGTGCCAGTAGTAGAGAACCGTTAGGCAATCAGCCCCAGCATTTT.